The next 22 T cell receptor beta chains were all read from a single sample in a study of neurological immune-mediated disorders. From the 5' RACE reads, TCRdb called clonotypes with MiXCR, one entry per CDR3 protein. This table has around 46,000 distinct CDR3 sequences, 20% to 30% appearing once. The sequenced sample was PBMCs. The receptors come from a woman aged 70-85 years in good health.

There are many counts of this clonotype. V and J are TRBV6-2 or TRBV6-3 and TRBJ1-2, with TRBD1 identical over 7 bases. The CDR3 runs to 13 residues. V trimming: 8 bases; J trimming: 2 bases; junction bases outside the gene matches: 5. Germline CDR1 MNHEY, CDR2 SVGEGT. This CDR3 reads CASFRDSNYGYTF. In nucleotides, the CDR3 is TGTGCCAGCTTCCGGGACAGCAACTATGGCTACACCTTC.

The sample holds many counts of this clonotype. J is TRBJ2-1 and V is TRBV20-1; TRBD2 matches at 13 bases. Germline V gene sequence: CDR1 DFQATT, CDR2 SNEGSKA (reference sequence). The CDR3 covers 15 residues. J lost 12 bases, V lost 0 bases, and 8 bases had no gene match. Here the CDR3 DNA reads TGCAGTGCTAGAGATTCCAGGACTAGCGGGAGAGCGCAGTTCTTC. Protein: CSARDSRTSGRAQFF.

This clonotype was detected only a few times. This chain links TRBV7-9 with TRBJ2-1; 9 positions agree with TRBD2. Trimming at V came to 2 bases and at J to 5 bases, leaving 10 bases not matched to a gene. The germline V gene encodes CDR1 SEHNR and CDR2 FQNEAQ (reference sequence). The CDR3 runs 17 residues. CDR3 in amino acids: CASSLRAATSGNNEQFF. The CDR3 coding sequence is TGTGCCAGCAGCTTACGGGCTGCGACTAGCGGTAACAATGAGCAGTTCTTC. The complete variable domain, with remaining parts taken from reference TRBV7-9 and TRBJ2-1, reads DTGVSQNPRHKITKRGQNVTFRCDPISEHNRLYWYRQTLGQGPEFLTYFQNEAQLEKSRLLSDRFSAERPKGSFSTLEIQRTEQGDSAMYLCASSLRAATSGNNEQFFGPGTRLTVL.

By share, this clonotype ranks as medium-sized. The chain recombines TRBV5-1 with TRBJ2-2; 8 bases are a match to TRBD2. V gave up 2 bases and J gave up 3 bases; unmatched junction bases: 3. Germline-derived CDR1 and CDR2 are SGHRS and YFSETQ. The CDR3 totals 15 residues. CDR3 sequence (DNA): TGCGCCAGCAGCTTCCAGCGGGAGTACACCGGGGAGCTGTTTTTT. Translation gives CASSFQREYTGELFF. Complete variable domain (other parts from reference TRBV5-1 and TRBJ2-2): KAGVTQTPRYLIKTRGQQVTLSCSPISGHRSVSWYQQTPGQGLQFLFEYFSETQRNKGNFPGRFSGRQFSNSRSEMNVSTLELGDSALYLCASSFQREYTGELFFGEGSRLTVL.

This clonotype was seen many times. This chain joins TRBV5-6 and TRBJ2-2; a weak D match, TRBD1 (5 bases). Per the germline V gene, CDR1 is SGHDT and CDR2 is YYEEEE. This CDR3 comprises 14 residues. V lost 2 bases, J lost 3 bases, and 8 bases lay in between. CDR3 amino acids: CASSFRQHTGELFF. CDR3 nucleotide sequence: TGTGCCAGCAGCTTCCGACAGCACACCGGGGAGCTGTTTTTT. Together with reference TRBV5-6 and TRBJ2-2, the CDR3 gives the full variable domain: DAGVTQSPTHLIKTRGQQVTLRCSPKSGHDTVSWYQQALGQGPQFIFQYYEEEERQRGNFPDRFSGHQFPNYSSELNVNALLLGDSALYLCASSFRQHTGELFFGEGSRLTVL.

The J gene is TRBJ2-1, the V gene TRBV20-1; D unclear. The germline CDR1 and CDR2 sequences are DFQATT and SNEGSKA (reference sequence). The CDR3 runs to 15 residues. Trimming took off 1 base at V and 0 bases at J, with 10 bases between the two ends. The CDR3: CSARVSGSSYNEQFF. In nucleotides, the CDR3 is TGCAGTGCTAGAGTAAGTGGCAGCTCCTACAATGAGCAGTTCTTC.

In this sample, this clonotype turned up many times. This CDR3 is CAISEFPYEQYF. The CDR3 bases are TGTGCCATCAGTGAGTTCCCCTACGAGCAGTACTTC. This chain joins TRBV10-3 and TRBJ2-7; no firm D call. CDR3 length: 12 amino acids. The ends were cut back, 1 base at V and 2 bases at J, with 3 bases in the middle. The germline CDR1 and CDR2 sequences are ENHRY and SYGVKD.

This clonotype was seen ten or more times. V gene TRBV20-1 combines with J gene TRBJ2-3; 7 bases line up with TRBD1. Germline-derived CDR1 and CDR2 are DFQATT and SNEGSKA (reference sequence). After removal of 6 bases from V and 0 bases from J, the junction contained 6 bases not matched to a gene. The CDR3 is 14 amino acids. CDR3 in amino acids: CSATGTASTDTQYF. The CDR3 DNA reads TGCAGTGCAACCGGGACAGCGAGCACAGATACGCAGTATTTT.

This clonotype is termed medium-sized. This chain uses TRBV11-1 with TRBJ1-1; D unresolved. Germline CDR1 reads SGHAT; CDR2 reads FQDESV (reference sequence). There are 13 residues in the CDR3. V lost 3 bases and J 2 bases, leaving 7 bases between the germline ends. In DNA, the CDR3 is TGTGCCAGCAGCTTGGAGCCAAACACTGAAGCTTTCTTT. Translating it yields CASSLEPNTEAFF.

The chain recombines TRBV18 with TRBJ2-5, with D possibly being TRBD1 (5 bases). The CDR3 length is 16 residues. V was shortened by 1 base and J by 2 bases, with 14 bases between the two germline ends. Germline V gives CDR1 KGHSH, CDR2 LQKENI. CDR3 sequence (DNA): TGTGCCAGCTCACCACGACAAGGGGCACCTCAAGAGACCCAGTACTTC. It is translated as CASSPRQGAPQETQYF.

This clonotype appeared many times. As DNA, the CDR3 is TGTGCCAGCAGCTTAGAGGGGGCGCGAAACGAGCAGTACTTC. As protein: CASSLEGARNEQYF. The chain links TRBV7-9 to TRBJ2-7; 7 bases are shared with TRBD1. V gave up 1 base and J gave up 5 bases; unmatched junction bases: 5. The CDR3 totals 14 residues. Germline CDR1 SEHNR, CDR2 FQNEAQ (reference sequence). The whole variable domain, filled in from reference TRBV7-9 and TRBJ2-7, reads DTGVSQNPRHKITKRGQNVTFRCDPISEHNRLYWYRQTLGQGPEFLTYFQNEAQLEKSRLLSDRFSAERPKGSFSTLEIQRTEQGDSAMYLCASSLEGARNEQYFGPGTRLTVT.

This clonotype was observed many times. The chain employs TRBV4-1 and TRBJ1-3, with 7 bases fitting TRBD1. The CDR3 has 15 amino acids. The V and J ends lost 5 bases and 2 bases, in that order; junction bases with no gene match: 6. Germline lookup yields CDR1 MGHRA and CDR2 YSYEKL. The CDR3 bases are TGCGCCAGCAGCTACCAGGGGGGTACTGGAAACACCATATATTTT. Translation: CASSYQGGTGNTIYF.

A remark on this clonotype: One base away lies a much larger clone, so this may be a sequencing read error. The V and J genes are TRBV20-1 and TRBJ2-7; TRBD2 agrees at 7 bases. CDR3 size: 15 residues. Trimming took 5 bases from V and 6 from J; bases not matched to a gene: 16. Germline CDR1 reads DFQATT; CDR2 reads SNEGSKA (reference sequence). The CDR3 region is CSASQWGGGDAEQYF. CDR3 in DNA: TGCAGTGCTTCCCAATGGGGGGGGGGAGACGCCGAGCAGTACTTC.

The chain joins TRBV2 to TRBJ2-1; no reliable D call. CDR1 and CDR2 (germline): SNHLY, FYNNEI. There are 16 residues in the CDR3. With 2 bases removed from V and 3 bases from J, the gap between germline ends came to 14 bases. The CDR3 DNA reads TGTGCCAGCAGTGAATTGCCTCACGTCCTCTACAATGAGCAGTTCTTC. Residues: CASSELPHVLYNEQFF. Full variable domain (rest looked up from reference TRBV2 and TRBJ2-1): EPEVTQTPSHQVTQMGQEVILRCVPISNHLYFYWYRQILGQKVEFLVSFYNNEISEKSEIFDDQFSVERPDGSNFTLKIRSTKLEDSAMYFCASSELPHVLYNEQFFGPGTRLTVL.

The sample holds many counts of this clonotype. CDR3 sequence (DNA): TGTGCCAGCAGCTTCAAAGGGGGCGACTATGGCTACACCTTC. It specifies CASSFKGGDYGYTF. V usage is TRBV7-2 and J usage is TRBJ1-2, with 7 bases identical to TRBD1. Unmatched junction bases numbered 4, after V lost 3 bases and J lost 3 bases. The germline V gene has CDR1 SGHTA and CDR2 FQGNSA. This CDR3 comprises 14 residues.

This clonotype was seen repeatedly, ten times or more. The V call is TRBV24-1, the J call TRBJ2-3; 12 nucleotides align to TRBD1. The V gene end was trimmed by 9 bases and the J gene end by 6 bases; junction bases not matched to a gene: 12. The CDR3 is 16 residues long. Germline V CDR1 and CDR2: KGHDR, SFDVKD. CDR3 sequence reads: CATSGGDRGPPDTQYF. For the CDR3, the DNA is TGTGCCACCTCAGGGGGGGACAGGGGGCCCCCGGATACGCAGTATTTT.

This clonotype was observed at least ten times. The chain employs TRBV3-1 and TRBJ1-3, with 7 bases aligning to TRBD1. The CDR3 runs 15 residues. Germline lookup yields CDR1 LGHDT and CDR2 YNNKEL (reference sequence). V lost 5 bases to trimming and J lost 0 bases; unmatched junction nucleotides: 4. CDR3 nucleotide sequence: TGTGCCAGCAGCTACCGGGACAGCTCTGGAAACACCATATATTTT. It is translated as CASSYRDSSGNTIYF.

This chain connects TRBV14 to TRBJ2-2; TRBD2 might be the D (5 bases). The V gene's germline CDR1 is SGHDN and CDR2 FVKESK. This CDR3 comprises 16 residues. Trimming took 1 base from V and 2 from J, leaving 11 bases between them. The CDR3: CASSQVLSANTGELFF. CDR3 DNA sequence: TGTGCCAGCAGCCAAGTTCTTAGCGCTAACACCGGGGAGCTGTTTTTT.

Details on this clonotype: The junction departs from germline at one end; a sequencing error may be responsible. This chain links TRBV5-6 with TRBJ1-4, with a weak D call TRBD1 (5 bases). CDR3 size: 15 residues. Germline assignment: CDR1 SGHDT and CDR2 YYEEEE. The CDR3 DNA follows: TGTGCCAGCAGCTTTAGGGGAGCAACTAATGATAAACTGTTTTTT. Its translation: CASSFRGATNDKLFF.

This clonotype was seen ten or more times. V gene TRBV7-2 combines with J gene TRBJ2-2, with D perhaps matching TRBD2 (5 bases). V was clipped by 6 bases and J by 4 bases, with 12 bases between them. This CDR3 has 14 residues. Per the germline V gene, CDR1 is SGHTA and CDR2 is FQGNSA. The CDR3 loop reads CASRLGGPTGELFF. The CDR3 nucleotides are TGTGCCAGCAGACTCGGAGGCCCCACCGGGGAGCTGTTTTTT.

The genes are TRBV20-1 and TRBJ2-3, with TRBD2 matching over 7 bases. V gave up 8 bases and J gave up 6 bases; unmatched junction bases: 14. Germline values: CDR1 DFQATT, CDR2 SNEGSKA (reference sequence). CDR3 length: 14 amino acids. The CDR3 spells CSPQGGLATDTQYF. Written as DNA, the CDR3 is TGCAGTCCCCAGGGAGGGCTAGCAACCGATACGCAGTATTTT.

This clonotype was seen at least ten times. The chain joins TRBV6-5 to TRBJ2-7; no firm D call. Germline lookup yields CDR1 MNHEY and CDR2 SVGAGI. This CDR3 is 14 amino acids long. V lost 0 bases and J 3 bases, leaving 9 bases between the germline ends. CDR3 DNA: TGTGCCAGCAGTTACTCCTACGACCTCTACGAGCAGTACTTC. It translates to CASSYSYDLYEQYF.